The next 20 T cell receptor beta chains were all read from a single sample in a study of beta chain features in type 1 diabetes. Expressed TCRB transcripts were sequenced, since all the RNA that had been isolated was reverse transcribed. The data were produced by immunoSEQ multiplex PCR, yet TCRdb's version contains in-frame clones alone and is incomplete. Altogether 120,000 or so clones are present, roughly 17% being singletons, with the ten largest covering 2.6%. Points from the study as a whole: Shortening of TCRB CDR3s, moderate but significant, appeared in all four CD4+ subsets of Type 1 diabetes patients.

Antigen specificity for these receptors is unknown. Source material: central memory CD4+ T cells from blood. The receptor set was obtained from a man between 18 and 35 years old with type 1 diabetes.

In its sample, this clone was seen many times. The chain recombines TRBV30 with TRBJ2-4; D call uncertain. V lost 4 bases, J lost 6 bases, and 13 bases lay in between. Germline V CDR1 and CDR2: GTSNPN, SVGIG (reference sequence). The CDR3 length is 13 residues. The CDR3 DNA is TGTGCCTGGACCCTTGACGACTTAAACATTCAGTACTTC. Its translation: CAWTLDDLNIQYF.

This clone was seen only a few times. A far bigger clonotype differs at one base, so this is likely a read error. V is TRBV29-1 and J is TRBJ2-1; 7 nucleotides agree with TRBD2. This CDR3 is built from 13 residues. The germline CDR1 and CDR2 sequences are SQVTM and ANQGSEA. The junction had 5 bases not matched to a gene; V was cut back by 4 bases and J by 5 bases. CDR3 loop: CSVGTREDNEQFF. Here the CDR3 DNA reads TGCAGCGTTGGGACTAGGGAGGACAATGAGCAGTTCTTC.

Only a few counts were recorded for this clone. The chain couples TRBV5-1 to TRBJ2-5, with 8 bases fitting TRBD1. The J segment lost 4 bases and the V segment lost 4 bases, leaving 3 bases of the junction unmatched. The CDR3 consists of 13 residues. CDR1 is SGHRS, CDR2 YFSETQ, per germline. The chain's CDR3 is CASSPDRGETQYF. The CDR3 DNA follows: TGCGCCAGCAGCCCCGACAGGGGAGAGACCCAGTACTTC.

This chain uses TRBV5-1 with TRBJ2-4, with 9 bases matching TRBD2. V was pared by 4 bases and J by 8 bases, with 13 bases of the junction left unmatched. In germline, CDR1 is SGHRS, CDR2 YFSETQ. The CDR3 sequence is 16 residues long. Here the CDR3 DNA reads TGCGCCAGCAGCATGGGACTAGCCCAAACGGGGGACATTCAGTACTTC. It codes for CASSMGLAQTGDIQYF.

The chain is built from TRBV4-3 and TRBJ1-1; 9 bases map to TRBD1. The CDR3 consists of 15 residues. V trimming: 5 bases; J trimming: 8 bases; junction bases outside the gene matches: 12. Germline loops: CDR1 LGHNA, CDR2 YSLEER. CDR3 loop: CASSMRPGQGSEAFF. As DNA, the CDR3 is TGCGCCAGCAGCATGCGCCCCGGACAGGGGAGCGAAGCTTTCTTT.

The DNA for the CDR3 is TGTGCCAGCAGAAAATCGCGCGGGGGGGCCAGCACCGGGGAGCTGTTTTTT. This codes for CASRKSRGGASTGELFF. The V gene is TRBV6-4, the J gene TRBJ2-2; 9 bases fit TRBD2. This CDR3 comprises 17 residues. V dropped 6 bases and J dropped 4; count of bases not matched to a gene: 12. CDR1 is MRHNA and CDR2 is SNTAGT in the germline V gene.

The table lists this clone with a few counts. The V and J genes are TRBV6-5 and TRBJ2-3; 8 bases line up with TRBD1. The germline V gene encodes CDR1 MNHEY and CDR2 SVGAGI. With 3 bases clipped from V and 1 base from J, the junction kept 6 bases outside the gene matches. There are 16 residues in the CDR3. The CDR3 region has the DNA TGTGCCAGCAGTTATCTCCCGGGACAGGGCACAGATACGCAGTATTTT. Translated: CASSYLPGQGTDTQYF.

V gene TRBV28 combines with J gene TRBJ1-2; D is unclear. CDR1 is MDHEN, CDR2 SYDVKM, per germline. The V end was cut by 1 base, the J end by 2 bases, with 5 bases between. The CDR3 length is 13 residues. CDR3 in DNA: TGTGCCAGCAGTTTATCCAGGAACTATGGCTACACCTTC. Its translation: CASSLSRNYGYTF.

V is TRBV6-1 and J is TRBJ2-7, with TRBD1 matching over 7 bases. Germline loops: CDR1 MNHNS, CDR2 SASEGT. The CDR3 length is 15 residues. With V trimmed by 1 base and J by 3 bases, 6 bases remained unmatched. CDR3 sequence reads: CASSEGQGVVYEQYF. The CDR3 bases are TGTGCCAGCAGTGAAGGACAGGGAGTGGTCTACGAGCAGTACTTC.

Many counts were recorded for this clone. Here the CDR3 reads CASSQDRQGNQPQHF. CDR3 in DNA: TGCGCCAGCAGCCAAGATCGGCAGGGGAATCAGCCCCAGCATTTT. The rearrangement links TRBV4-3 to TRBJ1-5, with D possibly matching TRBD1 (6 bases). CDR3 length: 15 residues. V gave up 0 bases and J gave up 4 bases, with 10 bases separating them. Per germline, CDR1 LGHNA and CDR2 YSLEER.

The V call is TRBV7-2, the J call TRBJ2-2, with TRBD1 matching 8 bases. Germline V gene lookup returns CDR1 SGHTA and CDR2 FQGNSA. The CDR3 consists of 13 residues. Losses at the gene ends were 6 bases for V and 3 bases for J; bases not matched to a gene: 0. The CDR3 region is CASRTGDTGELFF. The CDR3 bases are TGTGCCAGCAGGACAGGGGACACCGGGGAGCTGTTTTTT.

This rearrangement joins TRBV18 to TRBJ2-1; the match to TRBD2 covers 8 bases. The J segment lost 8 bases and the V segment lost 3 bases, leaving 6 bases of the junction unmatched. CDR1 is KGHSH and CDR2 is LQKENI in the germline V gene. The CDR3 runs to 14 residues. CDR3 sequence (DNA): TGTGCCAGCTCACCCGGACTAGCCCGGGATGAGCAGTTCTTC. Translation gives CASSPGLARDEQFF.

V usage is TRBV9 and J usage is TRBJ2-5; the match to TRBD1 covers 12 bases. CDR1 and CDR2 from the germline V gene are SGDLS and YYNGEE. With 4 bases clipped from V and 5 bases from J, the junction kept 6 bases outside the gene matches. There are 15 residues in the CDR3. This chain's CDR3 is CASSRDRGQIETQYF. Written as DNA, the CDR3 is TGTGCCAGCAGCCGGGACAGGGGGCAGATCGAGACCCAGTACTTC.

The rearrangement uses TRBV11-2 and TRBJ2-7, with D maybe TRBD2 (6 bases). The germline CDR1 and CDR2 sequences are SGHAT and FQNNGV. V was cut by 1 base and J by 2 bases, with 15 bases left in between. The CDR3 is made up of 16 amino acids. The CDR3 protein is CASSLVRDSTPYEQYF. CDR3 coding DNA: TGTGCCAGCAGCTTAGTTAGGGACTCAACTCCCTACGAGCAGTACTTC.

There are a few counts of this clone. Other DNA sequences in this sample translate to the same CDR3. This rearrangement joins TRBV7-2 to TRBJ2-3; D not resolved. Germline V gives CDR1 SGHTA, CDR2 FQGNSA. Trimming left V 2 bases short and J 2 bases short, with 8 bases between. This CDR3 region has 14 residues. The CDR3 sequence is CASSLSSHTDTQYF. The CDR3 nucleotides read TGTGCCAGCAGCTTATCCAGCCACACAGATACGCAGTATTTT.

This clone was counted only a few times. The J gene is TRBJ2-3, the V gene TRBV11-2; weak D call: TRBD1 (5 bases). V was pared by 4 bases and J by 2 bases, with 16 bases between. Germline V gives CDR1 SGHAT, CDR2 FQNNGV. This CDR3 comprises 16 residues. The CDR3 loop is CASSSIQGTTTDTQYF. The CDR3 region has the DNA TGTGCCAGCAGCTCTATTCAGGGAACCACCACAGATACGCAGTATTTT.

This clone was seen a handful of times. The chain is built from TRBV10-3 and TRBJ2-5; D not resolved. The germline V and J ends were trimmed by 5 bases and 2 bases, with 9 bases remaining between them. Germline CDR1 and CDR2: ENHRY and SYGVKD. This CDR3 spans 13 amino acids. This CDR3 reads CAISLGAQETQYF. Written as DNA, the CDR3 is TGTGCCATCAGTCTCGGAGCACAAGAGACCCAGTACTTC.

The chain is built from TRBV25-1 and TRBJ1-5; possibly TRBD1 for D (6 bases). Trimming removed 2 bases at V and 4 bases at J, with 12 bases between. CDR3 length: 15 residues. CDR1 is MGHDK and CDR2 is SYGVNS in the germline V gene. CDR3 amino acids: CASSEPGGGNQPQHF. The DNA for the CDR3 is TGTGCCAGCAGTGAACCCGGGGGCGGGAATCAGCCCCAGCATTTT.

This clone was seen only a few times. The chain recombines TRBV20-1 with TRBJ2-1, with a weak D call TRBD2 (5 bases). This CDR3 is 11 amino acids long. Trimming removed 5 bases from V and 11 bases from J, with 13 bases in between. The germline gives CDR1 DFQATT, CDR2 SNEGSKA (reference sequence). CDR3 nucleotide sequence: TGCAGTGCTCGGACTGCCGATAAGCAGTTCTTC. Protein sequence: CSARTADKQFF.

This clone was counted only a few times. The genes are TRBV4-1 and TRBJ1-3, with 8 bases aligning to TRBD1. The length of the CDR3 is 16 residues. The trim removed 5 bases at V and 1 base at J, leaving 7 bases unmatched. Germline V gene lookup returns CDR1 MGHRA and CDR2 YSYEKL. The CDR3 region has the DNA TGCGCCAGCAGCTATGGACAGGGCAGTTCTGGAAACACCATATATTTT. Translated: CASSYGQGSSGNTIYF.